These 13 T cell receptor beta chains were all obtained from the same sample, sequenced in a study of blood T cells in healthy people across ages. A J-beta primer mix and a sample-barcoded 5' primer were used in a second PCR of about 6 to 12 cycles. In TCRdb, the 5' RACE reads were re-called with MiXCR into one record per CDR3 protein. The table has roughly 930,000 distinct CDR3 sequences, roughly 43% seen once; the top ten hold roughly 13%. Material: blood. These receptors were collected from a man aged 25 to 40 in good health.

Concerning this clonotype itself: The junction departs from the called germline gene at one end, perhaps through a read error. This rearrangement joins TRBV7-2 to TRBJ2-5; 9 nucleotides agree with TRBD1. Looked up from germline, CDR1 is SGHTA and CDR2 is FQGNSA. CDR3 length: 16 amino acids. The DNA for the CDR3 is TGTGCCTGCAGCTTAGAACAGGGGGCAGTTGAAGAGACCCAGTACTTC. Translated: CACSLEQGAVEETQYF.

The J gene is TRBJ2-3, the V gene TRBV20-1; 8 nucleotides agree with TRBD2. The CDR3 spans 14 residues. Germline trimming cut 0 bases from V and 4 bases from J; bases unmatched to any gene: 3. Germline V gene sequence: CDR1 DFQATT, CDR2 SNEGSKA (reference sequence). CDR3 protein: CSARDAGGADTQYF. The CDR3 DNA is TGCAGTGCTAGAGATGCGGGGGGCGCAGATACGCAGTATTTT.

The chain links TRBV28 to TRBJ1-1, with 8 bases matching TRBD1. The CDR3 spans 14 residues. Germline assignment: CDR1 MDHEN and CDR2 SYDVKM. V was pared by 5 bases and J by 5 bases, with 7 bases of the junction left unmatched. The CDR3 nucleotides are TGTGCCAGCAGTCGGACAGGGTCATGGACTGAAGCTTTCTTT. It translates to CASSRTGSWTEAFF.

The gene calls are TRBV7-2 and TRBJ1-2, with D tentatively TRBD1 (6 bases). The CDR3 runs 13 residues. V shed 4 bases and J shed 8 bases, with 14 bases lying between them. Germline CDR1 reads SGHTA; CDR2 reads FQGNSA. CDR3 nucleotide sequence: TGTGCCAGCAGCTACGTCAGGGGTTGGGGCTACACCTTC. Protein sequence: CASSYVRGWGYTF.

The chain recombines TRBV7-3 with TRBJ1-5; D call uncertain. The V and J ends lost 5 bases and 6 bases respectively, with 11 bases between them. Germline CDR1 is SGHTA and CDR2 is FQGTGA. The CDR3 length is 13 residues. CDR3 sequence reads: CASSPSSGQPQHF. The CDR3 coding sequence is TGTGCCAGCAGCCCCTCCTCGGGTCAGCCCCAGCATTTT.

The rearrangement uses TRBV6-5 and TRBJ2-5; D unresolved. V lost 3 bases and J lost 3, with 8 bases in between. Germline CDR1 MNHEY, CDR2 SVGAGI. This CDR3 is built from 13 residues. The CDR3 loop is CASSYIGKETQYF. The CDR3 DNA sequence: TGTGCCAGCAGTTATATAGGGAAAGAGACCCAGTACTTC.

This clonotype was seen a few times. The chain carries TRBV20-1 and TRBJ2-5; 8 nucleotides align to TRBD2. Germline loops: CDR1 DFQATT, CDR2 SNEGSKA (reference sequence). CDR3 length: 15 residues. Trimming at V came to 5 bases and at J to 2 bases, leaving 10 bases not matched to a gene. CDR3 DNA sequence: TGCAGTGCTGACCTCCTACTAGCGGATCAAGAGACCCAGTACTTC. Residues: CSADLLLADQETQYF.

This chain connects TRBV20-1 to TRBJ1-1; possible D gene TRBD1, 6 bases. Germline V gene sequence: CDR1 DFQATT, CDR2 SNEGSKA (reference sequence). The CDR3 runs 13 residues. Trimming shortened V by 0 bases and J by 13 bases, and 18 bases separated the two germline ends. This CDR3 reads CSARDNADSVGFF. In DNA form, the CDR3 reads TGCAGTGCTAGAGATAACGCGGACAGTGTGGGTTTCTTT.

This clonotype occurred once. The CDR3 region is CASRRSDGGLGANVLTF. For the CDR3, the DNA is TGTGCCAGCAGACGAAGTGACGGGGGGCTCGGGGCCAACGTCCTGACTTTC. This chain uses TRBV28 with TRBJ2-6, with D possibly matching TRBD2 (7 bases). The germline V gene encodes CDR1 MDHEN and CDR2 SYDVKM. This CDR3 region has 17 residues. The V gene lost 6 bases and the J gene lost 4 bases, with 19 bases spanning the gap. Supplemented by reference TRBV28 and TRBJ2-6, the full variable domain reads DVKVTQSSRYLVKRTGEKVFLECVQDMDHENMFWYRQDPGLGLRLIYFSYDVKMKEKGDIPEGYSVSREKKERFSLILESASTNQTSMYLCASRRSDGGLGANVLTFGAGSRLTVL.

The chain carries TRBV9 and TRBJ2-5; the match to TRBD2 covers 7 bases. The V segment lost 0 bases and the J segment 1 base; nucleotides outside the gene matches: 3. The CDR3 runs to 15 residues. CDR1 is SGDLS and CDR2 is YYNGEE in the germline V gene. The CDR3, as DNA: TGTGCCAGCAGCGTAGGGGGGACTACCCAAGAGACCCAGTACTTC. Its translation: CASSVGGTTQETQYF.

Notes on this clonotype: One end of the junction does not line up with germline, which may come from a read error. The V gene is TRBV28, the J gene TRBJ2-7; TRBD1 agrees at 8 bases. The germline V gene encodes CDR1 MDHEN and CDR2 SYDVKM. The CDR3 covers 15 residues. CDR3 in DNA: TGTGCCGGCAGTTTTGGGGCGACAGGGGTCCACGAGCAGTACTTC. It translates to CAGSFGATGVHEQYF.

This clonotype was counted between two and nine times. This chain connects TRBV5-1 to TRBJ2-3; D perhaps matches TRBD2 (6 bases). This CDR3 region has 15 residues. V lost 4 bases to trimming and J lost 5 bases, with 17 bases between them. The germline gives CDR1 SGHRS, CDR2 YFSETQ. CDR3 DNA: TGCGCCAGCAGCCCGGGACTCTCCCAAGGAGATACGCAGTATTTT. Encoded protein: CASSPGLSQGDTQYF.

V gene TRBV7-2 combines with J gene TRBJ2-7; 9 positions agree with TRBD1. The V gene's germline CDR1 is SGHTA and CDR2 FQGNSA. V was clipped by 6 bases and J by 0 bases; unmatched bases: 6. This CDR3 region has 15 residues. The CDR3 region has the DNA TGTGCCAGCAGAATTGGGACAGGGATCTCCTACGAGCAGTACTTC. Protein sequence: CASRIGTGISYEQYF.